This T cell receptor beta chain originates from a study of shared clonotypes between healthy human individuals. Background on the study: CD8 memory received one plate per donor, CD8 naive two, CD4 memory three and CD4 naive three.

CDR3 length: 13 amino acids. CDR1 is SEHNR and CDR2 is FQNEAQ in the germline V gene (reference sequence). V trimming: 4 bases; J trimming: 3 bases; junction bases outside the gene matches: 2. Concerning this clone itself: Other DNA sequences in this sample translate to the same CDR3.

The table came from immunoSEQ multiplex PCR; TCRdb's copy has only in-frame clones and leaves some out. Of about 2 million clones listed, approximately 94% are singletons. CD8 cells classed as naive were CD45RO-negative and positively selected for CCR7, excluding terminally differentiated effector memory CD45RA+ cells. The TCR sequence derives from a man younger than 35 in good health. Sequencing was performed on naive CD8+ T cells sorted from blood. The rearrangement uses TRBV7-9 and TRBJ2-7; TRBD1 agrees at 8 bases. The CDR3 reads CASSSGTGYEQYF. In DNA, the CDR3 is TGTGCCAGCAGCTCCGGGACAGGCTACGAGCAGTACTTC.